One TCR beta chain is described in this entry. The target antigen is unknown. The CDR3 length is 15 residues. Germline CDR1 reads SGDLS; CDR2 reads YYNGEE. The ends were cut back, 1 base at V and 7 bases at J, with 14 bases in the middle. Under the authors' procedure: ImmunoSEQ gave junction-only sequences without quality scores, so filtering differed. Sequenced by immunoSEQ multiplex PCR; TCRdb stores in-frame clones only, minus some. The DNA was the basis for D and trimming; V, J and clone size are from that table. The data contain about a million clones, 70% to 80% of them singletons. This entry belongs to a study of shared clonotypes between healthy human individuals. Study-level results: Naive subsets typically showed greater estimated richness than memory subsets. Rarefaction showed sorted-subset sequencing was incomplete despite large depth.

This sequence joins TRBV9 and TRBJ2-2, with D possibly being TRBD2 (5 bases). The TCR was taken from a man aged 18 to 35 in good health. Some clones in this sample may be carry-over from other donors' samples. Sequencing was done on a sample of memory CD4+ T cells from PBMCs. As for subset: CD45RA-negative fraction. This CDR3 reads CASSVTGITGGELFF. CDR3 sequence (DNA): TGTGCCAGCAGCGTAACGGGAATTACGGGCGGGGAGCTGTTTTTT.